Presented here are 15 T cell receptor beta chains from one specimen sequenced in a study of graft-versus-host responses after intestinal transplantation. Measured with immunoSEQ multiplex PCR; TCRdb has only the in-frame clones, and not every one. The repertoire holds tens of thousands of clones, with roughly 93% as singletons. Antigens of these TCRs are unknown. The specimen comprised unstimulated CD8+ T cells sorted from spleen or lymph node cells, sampled before intestinal transplant. These receptor sequences come from a human donor who received an intestinal transplant.

The V gene is TRBV13, the J gene TRBJ2-3, with a weak D call TRBD2 (6 bases). From germline, CDR1 is PRHDT and CDR2 FYEKMQ (reference sequence). The CDR3 loop spans 15 amino acids. V lost 1 base to trimming and J lost 2 bases, with 10 bases between them. CDR3 residues: CASSLASATTDTQYF. DNA of the CDR3: TGTGCCAGCAGCTTAGCTAGCGCAACCACAGATACGCAGTATTTT.

The sample holds one count of this clone. The CDR3 here is CAWSSGTGGLDGDNEQFF. In DNA, the CDR3 is TGTGCCTGGAGTTCCGGGACAGGGGGCTTGGACGGGGACAATGAGCAGTTCTTC. The chain links TRBV30 to TRBJ2-1; 12 bases fit TRBD1. CDR1 is GTSNPN, CDR2 SVGIG, per germline (reference sequence). The CDR3 has 18 residues. The ends lost 2 bases at V and 5 bases at J; junction bases unmatched: 13.

CDR3 loop: CASSQGISTGDEQYF. In DNA form, the CDR3 reads TGCGCCAGCAGCCAAGGAATCTCGACAGGGGACGAGCAGTACTTC. The rearrangement uses TRBV4-3 and TRBJ2-7, with 8 nucleotides matching TRBD1. Germline-derived CDR1 and CDR2 are LGHNA and YSLEER. The CDR3 spans 15 residues. V dropped 1 base and J dropped 5; count of bases not matched to a gene: 7.

The gene calls are TRBV18 and TRBJ2-5; 8 bases match TRBD1. This CDR3 has 13 residues. From germline, CDR1 is KGHSH and CDR2 LQKENI. J lost 7 bases, V lost 5 bases, and 6 bases had no gene match. The CDR3 region is CASSTDREVTQYF. The CDR3 DNA reads as TGTGCCAGCTCAACGGACAGGGAGGTGACCCAGTACTTC.

The chain combines TRBV28 with TRBJ2-1; 9 bases line up with TRBD2. CDR1 and CDR2 from the germline V gene are MDHEN and SYDVKM. CDR3 length: 15 residues. The J segment lost 7 bases and the V segment lost 6 bases, leaving 10 bases of the junction unmatched. In DNA form, the CDR3 reads TGTGCCAGCAGGCCTCACCCGGGACTAGCAAATGAGCAGTTCTTC. Translating it yields CASRPHPGLANEQFF.

Details on this clone: Other DNA sequences in this specimen translate into the identical CDR3. This chain uses TRBV6-5 with TRBJ2-1; D unclear. The V and J ends lost 8 bases and 0 bases respectively, with 11 bases between them. Germline loops: CDR1 MNHEY, CDR2 SVGAGI. The length of the CDR3 is 14 residues. In DNA, the CDR3 is TGTGCCAGCGCTCCGGCTAGCTCCTACAATGAGCAGTTCTTC. It codes for CASAPASSYNEQFF.

The chain recombines TRBV11-2 with TRBJ2-5; D uncertain. The germline V and J ends were trimmed by 2 bases and 4 bases, with 8 bases remaining between them. CDR3 length equals 13 residues. Per germline, CDR1 SGHAT and CDR2 FQNNGV. Here the CDR3 reads CASSLTTTETQYF. Written as DNA, the CDR3 is TGTGCCAGCAGCTTAACTACCACAGAGACCCAGTACTTC.

This clone has a handful of counts. The chain is built from TRBV10-3 and TRBJ1-2; possible D gene TRBD1, 5 bases. Trimming left V 7 bases short and J 6 bases short, with 18 bases between. The CDR3 totals 14 residues. Germline V gene data show CDR1 as ENHRY and CDR2 as SYGVKD. CDR3 in amino acids: CAIKSDTGSHGYTF. The CDR3 DNA follows: TGTGCCATCAAATCGGACACCGGTTCCCATGGCTACACCTTC.

This clone was found once. CDR3 sequence (DNA): TGTGCCAGCAGCTTGGGTCCAGGGCGCAATCAGCCCCAGCATTTT. It yields the protein CASSLGPGRNQPQHF. The chain recombines TRBV5-6 with TRBJ1-5; tentative D call: TRBD1 (5 bases). This CDR3 is built from 15 residues. With 0 bases removed from V and 2 bases from J, the gap between germline ends came to 9 bases. The germline CDR1 and CDR2 sequences are SGHDT and YYEEEE.

Turning to this clone: In the same sample, other DNA sequences code for this CDR3. The gene calls are TRBV19 and TRBJ2-1; no clear D gene. Germline CDR1 is LNHDA and CDR2 is SQIVND (reference sequence). CDR3 length: 16 amino acids. V was trimmed by 5 bases and J by 0 bases, leaving 14 bases between them. The DNA for the CDR3 is TGTGCCAGTAGTCCCGCGACTGGTAGCTCCTACAATGAGCAGTTCTTC. It is translated as CASSPATGSSYNEQFF.

This clone has only one observation. The chain carries TRBV4-3 and TRBJ2-7; D is unclear. The ends were cut back, 7 bases at V and 5 bases at J, with 6 bases in the middle. CDR1 and CDR2 from the germline V gene are LGHNA and YSLEER. CDR3 length equals 10 residues. Written as DNA, the CDR3 is TGCGCCAGCATAGAGGACGAGCAGTACTTC. This encodes CASIEDEQYF.

This clone was found once. The V call is TRBV5-6, the J call TRBJ2-7; 9 nucleotides match TRBD1. V was pared by 4 bases and J by 2 bases, with 7 bases of the junction left unmatched. CDR3 length equals 15 residues. CDR1 SGHDT and CDR2 YYEEEE come from the germline V gene. CDR3 DNA: TGTGCCAGCAGCATACAGGGGGCCCACGCCTACGAGCAGTACTTC. Its protein is CASSIQGAHAYEQYF.

The gene calls are TRBV5-5 and TRBJ2-1; 11 bases align to TRBD2. This CDR3 region has 14 residues. Trimming cost V 4 bases and J 7 bases; bases outside gene matches: 4. From germline, CDR1 is SGHKS and CDR2 YYEKEE (reference sequence). The CDR3 spells CASSRTSGPNEQFF. CDR3 sequence (DNA): TGTGCCAGCAGCCGGACTAGCGGGCCGAATGAGCAGTTCTTC.

There are a few counts of this clone. This chain joins TRBV5-4 and TRBJ1-1; D unresolved. With 0 bases removed from V and 1 base from J, the gap between germline ends came to 13 bases. This CDR3 contains 16 residues. In germline, CDR1 is SGHNT, CDR2 YYREEE (reference sequence). The CDR3 loop is CASSLGLAGRNTEAFF. In DNA, the CDR3 is TGTGCCAGCAGCTTGGGGCTGGCGGGTAGGAACACTGAAGCTTTCTTT.

The chain couples TRBV4-1 to TRBJ2-5, with D possibly TRBD2 on 5 matching bases. Germline loops: CDR1 MGHRA, CDR2 YSYEKL. The CDR3 totals 15 residues. Trimming shortened V by 0 bases and J by 5 bases, and 13 bases separated the two germline ends. The CDR3 is CASSQEGGHMETQYF. In DNA form, the CDR3 reads TGCGCCAGCAGCCAAGAAGGAGGCCATATGGAGACCCAGTACTTC.